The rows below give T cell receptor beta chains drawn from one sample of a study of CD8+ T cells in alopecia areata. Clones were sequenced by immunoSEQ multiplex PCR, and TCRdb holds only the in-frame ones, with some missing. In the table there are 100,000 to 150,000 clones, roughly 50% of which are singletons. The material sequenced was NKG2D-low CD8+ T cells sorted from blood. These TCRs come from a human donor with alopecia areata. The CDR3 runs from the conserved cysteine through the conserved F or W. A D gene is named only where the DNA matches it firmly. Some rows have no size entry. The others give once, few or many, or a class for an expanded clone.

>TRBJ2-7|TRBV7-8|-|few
CASSVQEEVRQYF
TGTGCCAGCAGCGTTCAGGAGGAGGTTCGGCAGTACTTC
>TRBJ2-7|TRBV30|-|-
CAWEQDAPYEQYF
TGTGCCTGGGAACAAGACGCCCCCTACGAGCAGTACTTC
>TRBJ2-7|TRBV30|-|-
CAWSVPGDEQYF
TGTGCCTGGAGTGTACCTGGGGACGAGCAGTACTTC
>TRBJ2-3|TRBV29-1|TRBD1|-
CSERQGATDTQYF
TGCAGCGAACGACAGGGGGCAACAGATACGCAGTATTTT
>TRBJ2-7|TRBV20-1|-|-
CSATAGEQYF
TGCAGTGCAACCGCGGGGGAGCAGTACTTC
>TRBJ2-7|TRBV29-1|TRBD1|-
CSVEPAGQGHYEQYF
TGCAGCGTTGAACCAGCGGGACAGGGGCACTACGAGCAGTACTTC
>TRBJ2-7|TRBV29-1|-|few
CSVVGGVTYEQYF
TGCAGCGTTGTCGGGGGAGTCACCTACGAGCAGTACTTC
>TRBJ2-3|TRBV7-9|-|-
CASSPDSTDTQYF
TGTGCCAGCAGCCCGGACAGCACAGATACGCAGTATTTT
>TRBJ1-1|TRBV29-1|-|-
CSVAGDQNTEAFF
TGCAGCGTTGCAGGGGATCAGAACACTGAAGCTTTCTTT
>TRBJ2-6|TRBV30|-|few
CAWSALSSSGANVLTF
TGTGCCTGGAGTGCCCTTAGCTCGTCTGGGGCCAACGTCCTGACTTTC
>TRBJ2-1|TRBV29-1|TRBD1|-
CSVEKTAGTGFYNEQFF
TGCAGCGTTGAAAAAACGGCCGGGACAGGATTTTACAATGAGCAGTTCTTC
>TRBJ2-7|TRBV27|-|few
CASSWVRGSYEQYF
TGTGCCAGCAGTTGGGTCCGCGGCTCCTACGAGCAGTACTTC
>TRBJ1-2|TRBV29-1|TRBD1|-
CSARTGGKGGYTF
TGCAGCGCCCGGACAGGGGGAAAGGGTGGCTACACCTTC
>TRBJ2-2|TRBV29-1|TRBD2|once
CSVDLGLAANTGELFF
TGCAGCGTTGATTTAGGGCTAGCGGCGAACACCGGGGAGCTGTTTTTT
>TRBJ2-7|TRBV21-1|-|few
CASSKGQSYEQYF
TGTGCCAGCAGCAAAGGACAGTCCTACGAGCAGTACTTC
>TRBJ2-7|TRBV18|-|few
CASSAGGSYEQYF
TGTGCCAGCTCAGCGGGCGGCTCCTACGAGCAGTACTTC
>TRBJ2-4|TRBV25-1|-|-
CASSDERGGKNIQYF
TGTGCCAGCAGTGATGAGAGGGGGGGCAAAAACATTCAGTACTTC
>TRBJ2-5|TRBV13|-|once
CASTEGEETQYF
TGTGCCAGCACCGAGGGGGAAGAGACCCAGTACTTC
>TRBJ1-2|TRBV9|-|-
CASSVMGSAYGYTF
TGTGCCAGCAGCGTAATGGGGTCTGCGTATGGCTACACCTTC
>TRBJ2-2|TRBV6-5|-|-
CASSYRLGELFF
TGTGCCAGCAGTTACCGCTTAGGGGAGCTGTTTTTT
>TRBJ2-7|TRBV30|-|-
CAWSVIGGSRYEQYF
TGTGCCTGGAGTGTAATTGGGGGGAGTCGCTACGAGCAGTACTTC
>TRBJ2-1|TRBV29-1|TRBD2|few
CSSLALDSYNEQFF
TGCAGCTCACTAGCGCTCGACTCCTACAATGAGCAGTTCTTC
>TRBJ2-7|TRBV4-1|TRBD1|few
CASSQGTGNYEQYF
TGCGCCAGCAGTCAAGGGACAGGGAACTACGAGCAGTACTTC
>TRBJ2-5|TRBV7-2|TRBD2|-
CASSLSGGEETQYF
TGTGCCAGCAGCCTCAGTGGGGGGGAAGAGACCCAGTACTTC
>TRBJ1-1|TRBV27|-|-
CASSLRAGGEAFF
TGTGCCAGCAGTTTACGGGCCGGAGGGGAAGCCTTCTTT
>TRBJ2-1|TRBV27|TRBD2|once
CASSRGLAGEQFF
TGTGCCAGCAGCCGCGGACTAGCTGGTGAGCAGTTCTTC
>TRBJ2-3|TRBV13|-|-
CASSRGGGTQYF
TGTGCCAGCAGCCGGGGAGGAGGTACGCAGTATTTT
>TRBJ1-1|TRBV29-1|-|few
CSVVDGEAFF
TGCAGCGTTGTCGATGGCGAAGCTTTCTTT
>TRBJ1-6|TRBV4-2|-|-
CASSQEGDYNSPLHF
TGTGCCAGCAGCCAGGAGGGAGACTATAATTCACCCCTCCACTTT
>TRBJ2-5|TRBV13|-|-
CASSRSETQYF
TGTGCCAGCAGCAGAAGCGAGACCCAGTACTTC
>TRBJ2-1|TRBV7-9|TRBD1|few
CASWGQGFNEQFF
TGTGCCAGTTGGGGACAGGGATTCAATGAGCAGTTCTTC
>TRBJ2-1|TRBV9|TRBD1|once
CASSVRGGPYNEQFF
TGTGCCAGCAGCGTACGAGGGGGCCCCTACAATGAGCAGTTCTTC
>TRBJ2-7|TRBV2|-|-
CASSEAPSYEQYF
TGTGCCAGCAGTGAGGCGCCTTCCTACGAGCAGTACTTC
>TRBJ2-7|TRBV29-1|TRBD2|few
CSVEDPTSGEYEQYF
TGCAGCGTTGAAGATCCAACTAGCGGAGAATACGAGCAGTACTTC
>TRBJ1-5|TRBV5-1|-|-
CASSLGSNQPQHF
TGCGCCAGCAGCTTGGGTTCCAATCAGCCCCAGCATTTT
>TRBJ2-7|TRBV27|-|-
CASSCARTAYYEQYF
TGTGCCAGCAGTTGTGCCAGGACCGCTTACTACGAGCAGTACTTC
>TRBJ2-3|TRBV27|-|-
CASARGISPGDTQYF
TGTGCCAGCGCCCGGGGGATCTCCCCCGGGGATACGCAGTATTTT
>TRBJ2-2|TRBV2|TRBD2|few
CASSVKRGSSNTGELFF
TGTGCCAGCAGTGTCAAGCGGGGGAGTTCGAACACCGGGGAGCTGTTTTTT
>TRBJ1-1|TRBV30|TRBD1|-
CARAGTVNTEAFF
TGTGCCAGAGCCGGGACAGTAAACACTGAAGCTTTCTTT
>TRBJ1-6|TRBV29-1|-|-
CSVEVGEGSPLHF
TGCAGCGTTGAAGTGGGTGAGGGTTCACCCCTCCACTTT
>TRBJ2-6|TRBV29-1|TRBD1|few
CSVEDQGQGVLSGANVLTF
TGCAGCGTTGAAGATCAGGGACAGGGGGTTCTCTCTGGGGCCAACGTCCTGACTTTC
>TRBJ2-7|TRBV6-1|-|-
CASRLLEVHEQYF
TGTGCCAGCAGATTATTAGAGGTCCACGAGCAGTACTTC